This TCR beta chain was obtained from a study of blood T cells in healthy people across ages (dated by TCRdb to 2013 to 2016). In terms of the full investigation: In model experiments, roughly one uniquely barcoded TCR beta cDNA molecule per two T cells was captured by template switching. Age-related changes in TCR beta repertoire diversity were measured in the study by deep sequencing normalized with unique cDNA molecular identifiers. The donors were split into four age groups: young (average around 17 years), middle-aged (39), aged (roughly 65) and long-lived (roughly 77). To avoid experimental bias, donors of different ages were randomly spread across the sequencing lanes. Using the same blood draw, the study looked at two additional independent replicas of 1 million unique cDNA reads for two donors, one aged 18 to 30 and the other aged 80 or older. Overall results and qualifications from the work: Because donor CMV infection status was unknown, age-related changes in expanded clonotypes were potentially confounded. Estimates of total diversity based on one million sequenced T cells were considered lower bounds and underestimates. Compared with the aged group, the long-lived group had more naive CD4+ T cells, fewer expanded clones and increased TCR diversity, suggesting age selection. There was a strong correlation between observed TCR beta diversity and the percentage of naive T cells measured by flow cytometry. Observed TCR beta diversity per million T cells fell roughly linearly with age, and a significant reduction was already apparent by age around 36. Since profiling was done on bulk unsorted PBMCs, naive and antigen-experienced compartments could not be conclusively compared.

Via the germline V gene (reference sequence), CDR1 is DFQATT and CDR2 SNEGSKA. From its cysteine to its phenylalanine, the CDR3 spans 14 amino acids. Just the 42-base CDR3 DNA is kept, in frame starting at base 1. Trimming removed 3 bases from V and 2 bases from J, leaving 11 bases between the germline ends. Comments on this clonotype: Which antigen it targets is not known. Base-call qualities are not available, and no considerably larger clone is one nucleotide away.

Library preparation was by 5' RACE. For sequencing, an Illumina HiSeq 2500 was employed. A second PCR of roughly 7 to 11 cycles was performed with a sample-barcoded 5' primer and a J-beta primer mix. Each TCR beta cDNA molecule received a unique molecular identifier from a template-switch 5' adaptor carrying 12 random nucleotides. Each sample yielded at least 2.5 million CDR3-containing paired-end reads. First-strand cDNA was synthesized from all RNA with the Mint cDNA synthesis kit, primed by a TRBC-specific oligonucleotide. Following uracil-DNA glycosylase treatment, a first 18-cycle PCR with universal primers M1SS and BC2_uni_R was performed on all cDNA. Per the original workflow: For normalization, 1 million high-quality reads, each with a distinct molecular identifier, were randomly selected from each sample. Instead of being binned into consensus sequences, reads that shared molecular identifiers were thrown out. MiTCR, run with a Q25 quality threshold and the strictest error-elimination algorithm, handled CDR3 identification, clonotype clustering and error correction. A nonparametric unseen species model using Euler transformation provided a lower-bound estimate of total TCR beta diversity. Starting from the raw public reads, TCRdb applied fastp trimming at Q25, assembled clones with MiXCR and retained in-frame beta chains. Entries that share a CDR3 protein sequence are merged under the most common genes and DNA. These V and J calls originate from TCRdb's pipeline instead of the authors' own analysis. Here the sample has approximately 800,000 distinct CDR3 sequences; roughly three fifths occur a single time. Jointly, the top ten make up approximately 24% of the sample.

Donors were a few dozen systemically healthy Caucasian individuals from Russia aged 6 to 90 years. Around 10 milliliters of peripheral blood were drawn from each donor into EDTA-treated Vacutainer tubes. PBMCs were isolated by Ficoll-Paque density-gradient centrifugation, with at least 6.5 million obtained per sample. Total RNA was extracted from PBMCs with Trizol reagent, with at least 6 micrograms obtained per sample. For every donor, flow cytometry on a PBMC aliquot measured the percentage of naive CD45RAhigh/CD27high T cells. The chain was built from TRBV20-1 and TRBJ2-1; no confident D gene assignment can be made. This TCR was sampled from a man aged 40-55 years in good health. Sequencing was done on a sample of blood. CDR3 sequence: CSASDPATYNEQFF. The DNA reads as follows: TGCAGTGCTAGCGACCCGGCAACCTACAATGAGCAGTTCTTC.